This is a list of T cell receptor beta chains from one sample in a study of T cell repertoires in cytomegalovirus infection. MiXCR was run by TCRdb on the reads, yielding one entry per CDR3 protein. The sample lists about 400,000 distinct CDR3 sequences, about a third occurring once. No antigen is known for these receptors. Specimen: cultured PBMCs, collected from culture after CMV antigen stimulation. The origin of the receptors is a human donor in good health (CMV status not recorded). Some clones in this sample may be carry-over from other donors' samples. CDR3s include the opening cysteine and the closing phenylalanine or tryptophan. The D gene is left open where the match is weak. Not all rows give a size; the values are once, few, many and, for expanded clones, a class.

j_call v_call d_call clone_size cdr3_aa cdr3_nt
TRBJ2-7 TRBV20-1 TRBD2 . CSAGWTSGAYEQYF TGCAGTGCAGGGTGGACTAGCGGGGCCTACGAGCAGTACTTC
TRBJ2-2 TRBV7-2 . few CASSLRVQGTSWELFF TGTGCCAGCAGCTTACGGGTACAGGGTACTTCGTGGGAGCTGTTTTTT
TRBJ2-1 TRBV6-2/TRBV6-3 TRBD2 . CASSPRTSNYNEQFF TGTGCCAGCAGTCCCCGGACTAGCAACTACAATGAGCAGTTCTTC
TRBJ2-1 TRBV6-6 TRBD2 . CASSYLAGGSYNEQFF TGTGCCAGCAGTTATTTAGCGGGAGGCTCCTACAATGAGCAGTTCTTC
TRBJ2-3 TRBV6-5 TRBD2 few CASSLAGWGEDTQYF TGTGCCAGCAGCTTAGCGGGATGGGGAGAAGATACGCAGTATTTT
TRBJ1-1 TRBV6-1 TRBD1 . CASGRTGTNTEAFF TGTGCCAGCGGGCGGACAGGGACGAACACTGAAGCTTTCTTT
TRBJ2-1 TRBV20-1 TRBD2 few CSARVIAGGGDEQFF TGCAGTGCTAGAGTCATAGCGGGAGGAGGTGATGAGCAGTTCTTC
TRBJ2-3 TRBV19 TRBD2 . CASSVTSGRVFRTDTQYF TGTGCCAGTAGTGTTACTAGCGGGAGGGTATTCCGCACAGATACGCAGTATTTT
TRBJ1-1 TRBV7-6 . few CASSFGPGVNTEAFF TGTGCCAGCAGCTTCGGGCCCGGGGTGAACACTGAAGCTTTCTTT
TRBJ2-1 TRBV6-6 . . CASSSHGTRTYNEQFF TGTGCCAGCAGTTCTCACGGGACAAGAACCTACAATGAGCAGTTCTTC
TRBJ2-1 TRBV6-2/TRBV6-3 . few CASSTPKLTPNNEQFF TGTGCCAGCAGTACCCCGAAATTGACACCGAACAATGAGCAGTTCTTC
TRBJ2-7 TRBV9 TRBD2 . CASSVEGGAGDPGGYEQYF TGTGCCAGCAGCGTAGAAGGCGGAGCGGGAGACCCCGGAGGTTACGAGCAGTACTTC
TRBJ2-3 TRBV12-3/TRBV12-4 TRBD2 few CASTMSGISDTQYF TGTGCCAGCACCATGAGCGGGATATCAGATACGCAGTATTTT
TRBJ2-7 TRBV7-2 . many CASSPDGYYEQYF TGTGCCAGCAGCCCGGACGGTTACTACGAGCAGTACTTC
TRBJ2-1 TRBV20-1 . . CSARGSGEQFF TGCAGTGCTAGGGGTTCCGGTGAGCAGTTCTTC
TRBJ2-3 TRBV7-2 TRBD2 . CASSLGSGRADTQYF TGTGCCAGCAGCTTGGGGAGCGGGAGGGCAGATACGCAGTATTTT
TRBJ1-1 TRBV18 . . CASSVDVNTEAFF TGTGCCAGCTCAGTGGATGTAAACACTGAAGCTTTCTTT
TRBJ1-6 TRBV7-9 TRBD1 . CASSRGTGTRGSPLHF TGTGCCAGCAGCCGAGGGACAGGGACGAGAGGTTCACCCCTCCACTTT
TRBJ1-2 TRBV7-6 . . CASSLDIGLNYGYTF TGTGCCAGCAGCTTGGACATCGGGCTTAACTATGGCTACACCTTC
TRBJ2-7 TRBV7-9 . few CASSTRLGGFQSEQYF TGTGCCAGCAGCACCCGCCTGGGAGGCTTCCAGTCCGAGCAGTACTTC
TRBJ2-1 TRBV7-9 TRBD2 many CASSPAGGFSGSYNEQFF TGTGCCAGCAGCCCTGCAGGGGGTTTTAGCGGGAGTTACAATGAGCAGTTCTTC
TRBJ1-1 TRBV7-8 . many CASSLGGQTEAFF TGTGCCAGCAGCTTGGGAGGACAGACTGAAGCTTTCTTT
TRBJ1-6 TRBV11-2 TRBD1 . CASSNGTAYSPLHF TGTGCCAGCAGTAACGGGACAGCCTATTCACCCCTCCACTTT
TRBJ2-2 TRBV7-2 TRBD2 many CASSLGTMRKREGRSPGELFF TGTGCCAGCAGCTTAGGGACTATGAGAAAGCGGGAGGGCCGATCACCCGGGGAGCTGTTTTTT
TRBJ1-2 TRBV2 . . CASSEQTYGYTF TGTGCCAGCAGTGAACAGACCTATGGCTACACCTTC
TRBJ2-2 TRBV4-3 . . CASSQDASLTGELFF TGCGCCAGCAGCCAAGACGCTAGCCTCACCGGGGAGCTGTTTTTT
TRBJ1-1 TRBV6-4 . once CASSVGEGTEAFF TGTGCCAGCAGTGTAGGGGAAGGGACCGAAGCTTTCTTT
TRBJ1-1 TRBV7-2 . few CASRQAAGITEAFF TGTGCCAGCAGGCAAGCGGCAGGGATCACTGAAGCTTTCTTT
TRBJ1-1 TRBV19 TRBD1 few CASSTGTGNTEAFF TGTGCCAGTAGTACCGGGACAGGTAACACTGAAGCTTTCTTT
TRBJ2-5 TRBV28 . few CASSLALVKHEDF TGTGCCAGCAGTTTAGCCCTTGTCAAGCACGAGGACTTC
TRBJ2-5 TRBV29-1 . few CSVQIQQETQYF TGCAGCGTGCAGATCCAACAAGAGACCCAGTACTTC
TRBJ1-4 TRBV7-9 . many CASSFQATNEKLFF TGTGCCAGCAGCTTTCAGGCAACTAATGAAAAACTGTTTTTT
TRBJ2-7 TRBV7-2 . many CASSLAGPAKPIYEQYF TGTGCCAGCAGCTTAGCTGGTCCGGCGAAACCTATCTACGAGCAGTACTTC
TRBJ1-6 TRBV11-2 . few CASSLIPEPPLHF TGTGCCAGCAGCTTAATCCCTGAACCACCCCTCCACTTT
TRBJ2-1 TRBV2 TRBD2 . CASSKRLAGVDNEQFF TGTGCCAGCAGTAAAAGACTAGCGGGAGTGGACAATGAGCAGTTCTTC
TRBJ1-2 TRBV6-1 TRBD1 many CASSPSGQAYGYTF TGTGCCAGCAGTCCCTCGGGACAGGCCTATGGCTACACCTTC
TRBJ2-7 TRBV7-9 TRBD2 . CASSLLSSGRASIRYEQYF TGTGCCAGCAGCCTACTTTCTAGCGGGAGGGCCTCCATCCGTTACGAGCAGTACTTC
TRBJ2-5 TRBV7-8 . few CASSFYGREETQYF TGTGCCAGCAGCTTCTACGGGAGAGAAGAGACCCAGTACTTC
TRBJ1-2 TRBV20-1 . . CSARVFPGYTF TGCAGTGCTAGGGTCTTTCCTGGCTACACCTTC
TRBJ2-5 TRBV5-4 . . CASSPPAGQETQYF TGTGCCAGCAGCCCACCGGCGGGCCAAGAGACCCAGTACTTC
TRBJ1-5 TRBV6-6 . . CASSVQGGPAPQHF TGTGCCAGCAGTGTACAGGGAGGCCCGGCGCCCCAGCATTTT
TRBJ2-5 TRBV19 TRBD2 . CASRTSGRSETQYF TGTGCCAGTAGGACTAGCGGGAGAAGCGAGACCCAGTACTTC
TRBJ2-7 TRBV19 TRBD1 . CASSSPGQGIYEQYF TGTGCCAGTAGTTCCCCGGGACAGGGTATCTACGAGCAGTACTTC
TRBJ2-2 TRBV6-5 TRBD1 . CASRKTGGTGELFF TGTGCCAGCAGAAAAACAGGGGGCACCGGGGAGCTGTTTTTT
TRBJ1-3 TRBV6-2/TRBV6-3 . . CASSYSPASSGNTIYF TGTGCCAGCAGTTACTCTCCAGCGAGCTCTGGAAACACCATATATTTT
TRBJ2-1 TRBV7-9 . many CASSAHGVGDEQFF TGTGCCAGCAGCGCCCATGGCGTTGGGGATGAGCAGTTCTTC
TRBJ2-3 TRBV27 . . CASSLVLPGDTQYF TGTGCCAGCAGTTTAGTTCTCCCGGGGGATACGCAGTATTTT
TRBJ1-6 TRBV7-2 . many CASSPRDSPLHF TGTGCCAGCAGCCCGAGGGATTCACCCCTCCACTTT